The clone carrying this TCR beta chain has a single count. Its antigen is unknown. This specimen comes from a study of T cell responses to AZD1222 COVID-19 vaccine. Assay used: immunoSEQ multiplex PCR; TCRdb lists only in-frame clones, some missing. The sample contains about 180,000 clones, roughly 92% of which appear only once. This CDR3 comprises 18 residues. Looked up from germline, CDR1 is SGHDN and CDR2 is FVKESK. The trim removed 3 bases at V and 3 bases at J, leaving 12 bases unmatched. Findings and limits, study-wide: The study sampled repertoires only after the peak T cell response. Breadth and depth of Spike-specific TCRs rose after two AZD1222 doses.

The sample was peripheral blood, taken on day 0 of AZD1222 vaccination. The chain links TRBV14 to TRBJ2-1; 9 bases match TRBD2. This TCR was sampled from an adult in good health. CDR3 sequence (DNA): TGTGCCAGCAGCCAGGATGATATAGCGGGAGTGGGCTACAATGAGCAGTTCTTC. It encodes CASSQDDIAGVGYNEQFF. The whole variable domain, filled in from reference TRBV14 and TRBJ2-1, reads EAGVTQFPSHSVIEKGQTVTLRCDPISGHDNLYWYRRVMGKEIKFLLHFVKESKQDESGMPNNRFLAERTGGTYSTLKVQPAELEDSGVYFCASSQDDIAGVGYNEQFFGPGTRLTVL.